This is a list of T cell receptor beta chains from one sample in a study of blood T cell repertoires in COVID-19. Sequencing used immunoSEQ multiplex PCR; TCRdb keeps in-frame clones, though not all of them. The sample consists of 300,000 to 450,000 clones, roughly 87% of them appearing once. Sequencing used PBMCs or T cells enriched from blood (not recorded which). The receptors come from a woman under 40 who had recovered from COVID-19. The CDR3 runs from the conserved cysteine through the conserved F or W. Each record gives: clone size, D gene, V gene, J gene, CDR3 protein, CDR3 DNA. A D gene is named only where the DNA matches it firmly. Clone size is not always given. Where it is, it says once, few, many or a class for expanded clones.

size: few; D: TRBD1; V: TRBV5-1; J: TRBJ1-5; CDR3: CASSPGDREDQPQHF; DNA: TGCGCCAGCAGCCCGGGGGACAGGGAGGATCAGCCCCAGCATTTT
size: -; D: -; V: TRBV10-3; J: TRBJ2-1; CDR3: CAISESGAPRYNEQFF; DNA: TGTGCCATCAGTGAGTCCGGAGCGCCGCGCTACAATGAGCAGTTCTTC
size: -; D: TRBD1; V: TRBV5-6; J: TRBJ2-2; CDR3: CASSTGQATGELFF; DNA: TGTGCCAGCAGCACCGGACAGGCAACCGGGGAGCTGTTTTTT
size: -; D: TRBD1; V: TRBV2; J: TRBJ1-2; CDR3: CASSDYTGGRDGYTF; DNA: TGTGCCAGCAGTGATTATACAGGGGGCAGAGATGGCTACACCTTC
size: -; D: -; V: TRBV3-1/TRBV3-2; J: TRBJ1-1; CDR3: CASRWGENTEAFF; DNA: TGTGCCAGCCGATGGGGGGAGAACACTGAAGCTTTCTTT
size: -; D: TRBD1; V: TRBV6-5; J: TRBJ1-1; CDR3: CASSYRTGAEAFF; DNA: TGTGCCAGCAGTTACAGGACAGGGGCTGAAGCTTTCTTT
size: -; D: -; V: TRBV9; J: TRBJ2-2; CDR3: CASSVVTAGELFF; DNA: TGTGCCAGCAGCGTAGTCACAGCCGGGGAGCTGTTTTTT
size: -; D: -; V: TRBV27; J: TRBJ2-5; CDR3: CASSLGGRETQYF; DNA: TGTGCCAGCAGTTTAGGGGGGAGGGAGACCCAGTACTTC
size: -; D: -; V: TRBV14; J: TRBJ1-1; CDR3: CASSQSGRNTEAFF; DNA: TGTGCCAGCAGCCAATCGGGGAGGAACACTGAAGCTTTCTTT
size: -; D: -; V: TRBV5-1; J: TRBJ2-3; CDR3: CASSPDTSTDTQYF; DNA: TGCGCCAGCAGCCCGGACACCTCCACAGATACGCAGTATTTT
size: -; D: -; V: TRBV3-1/TRBV3-2; J: TRBJ1-5; CDR3: CASSQGDIEFNQPQHF; DNA: TGTGCCAGCAGCCAAGGGGACATAGAGTTCAATCAGCCCCAGCATTTT
size: -; D: -; V: TRBV7-8; J: TRBJ2-7; CDR3: CASSLGSGVDEQYF; DNA: TGTGCCAGCAGCTTAGGCTCAGGGGTCGACGAGCAGTACTTC
size: once; D: TRBD1; V: TRBV7-9; J: TRBJ1-1; CDR3: CASSDGQGQEWNTEAFF; DNA: TGTGCCAGCAGTGACGGACAGGGACAAGAATGGAACACTGAAGCTTTCTTT
size: -; D: TRBD1; V: TRBV2; J: TRBJ1-5; CDR3: CASSGDRGPGNQPQHF; DNA: TGTGCCAGCAGTGGGGACAGGGGGCCGGGGAATCAGCCCCAGCATTTT
size: -; D: -; V: TRBV9; J: TRBJ2-1; CDR3: CASSVGAGSEQFF; DNA: TGTGCCAGCAGCGTAGGGGCGGGGAGCGAGCAGTTCTTC
size: -; D: TRBD2; V: TRBV20-1; J: TRBJ2-7; CDR3: CSASASGGTYYEQYF; DNA: TGCAGTGCTAGTGCTAGCGGGGGAACCTACTACGAGCAGTACTTC
size: -; D: TRBD1; V: TRBV25-1; J: TRBJ1-2; CDR3: CASSDQGQGYGYTF; DNA: TGTGCCAGCAGTGATCAGGGACAGGGGTATGGCTACACCTTC
size: -; D: -; V: TRBV28; J: TRBJ1-5; CDR3: CASVVGQVPFSNQPQHF; DNA: TGTGCCAGCGTGGTGGGGCAGGTGCCCTTTAGCAATCAGCCCCAGCATTTT
size: -; D: -; V: TRBV6-5; J: TRBJ1-2; CDR3: CASSRPDSYGYTF; DNA: TGTGCCAGCAGTAGACCGGACAGCTATGGCTACACCTTC
size: -; D: -; V: TRBV25-1; J: TRBJ2-6; CDR3: CASSESRGFGANVLTF; DNA: TGTGCCAGCAGTGAATCCCGAGGGTTTGGGGCCAACGTCCTGACTTTC
size: -; D: -; V: TRBV6-5; J: TRBJ1-5; CDR3: CASSSTVYQPQHF; DNA: TGTGCCAGCAGTTCGACAGTCTATCAGCCCCAGCATTTT
size: -; D: -; V: TRBV4-3; J: TRBJ2-5; CDR3: CASSQDLGADSPETQYF; DNA: TGCGCCAGCAGCCAAGACCTGGGAGCGGACTCTCCGGAGACCCAGTACTTC
size: -; D: -; V: TRBV7-6; J: TRBJ1-5; CDR3: CASSPTTGYQPQHF; DNA: TGTGCCAGCAGCCCGACGACAGGCTATCAGCCCCAGCATTTT
size: -; D: TRBD1; V: TRBV9; J: TRBJ1-1; CDR3: CASSAGTDNMNTEAFF; DNA: TGTGCCAGCAGCGCCGGGACAGACAATATGAACACTGAAGCTTTCTTT
size: once; D: TRBD2; V: TRBV3-1/TRBV3-2; J: TRBJ2-5; CDR3: CASSHSSGGTQQETQYF; DNA: TGTGCCAGCAGCCATTCTAGCGGGGGGACCCAGCAAGAGACCCAGTACTTC
size: -; D: TRBD1; V: TRBV3-1/TRBV3-2; J: TRBJ2-1; CDR3: CASSQVQGMGSYNEQFF; DNA: TGTGCCAGCAGCCAAGTACAGGGGATGGGTTCCTACAATGAGCAGTTCTTC
size: -; D: -; V: TRBV3-1/TRBV3-2; J: TRBJ2-7; CDR3: CASSLQGSAEEQYF; DNA: TGTGCCAGCAGCCTTCAGGGTTCAGCAGAAGAGCAGTACTTC
size: -; D: TRBD1; V: TRBV3-1/TRBV3-2; J: TRBJ2-3; CDR3: CASSQWDRGTDTQYF; DNA: TGTGCCAGCAGCCAATGGGACAGGGGCACAGATACGCAGTATTTT
size: -; D: -; V: TRBV24-1; J: TRBJ2-6; CDR3: CATSDSGSGANVLTF; DNA: TGTGCCACCAGTGATTCCGGGTCTGGGGCCAACGTCCTGACTTTC
size: -; D: -; V: TRBV2; J: TRBJ1-4; CDR3: CASSDVGGAGEKLFF; DNA: TGTGCCAGCAGTGATGTCGGAGGGGCTGGGGAAAAACTGTTTTTT
size: -; D: -; V: TRBV7-9; J: TRBJ2-2; CDR3: CASSLRAGGTGELFF; DNA: TGTGCCAGCAGCTTACGTGCGGGCGGCACCGGGGAGCTGTTTTTT
size: many; D: TRBD1; V: TRBV27; J: TRBJ1-2; CDR3: CASSLSGGSWYTF; DNA: TGTGCCAGCAGTTTATCAGGGGGCTCGTGGTACACCTTC
size: -; D: TRBD1; V: TRBV18; J: TRBJ1-1; CDR3: CASSPRDRLMNTEAFF; DNA: TGTGCCAGCTCACCACGGGACAGACTCATGAACACTGAAGCTTTCTTT
size: -; D: TRBD1; V: TRBV6-5; J: TRBJ2-7; CDR3: CASRGPGQGSYEQYF; DNA: TGTGCCAGCAGGGGGCCGGGACAGGGCTCCTACGAGCAGTACTTC
size: -; D: TRBD1; V: TRBV25-1; J: TRBJ1-6; CDR3: CASGGTGGSLWDSPLHF; DNA: TGTGCCAGCGGGGGGACAGGGGGCAGTTTATGGGATTCACCCCTCCACTTT
size: -; D: -; V: TRBV7-8; J: TRBJ1-2; CDR3: CASSPPGPYGYTF; DNA: TGTGCCAGCAGCCCTCCTGGGCCCTATGGCTACACCTTC
size: -; D: TRBD2; V: TRBV18; J: TRBJ2-1; CDR3: CASSPLAGGPGNEQFF; DNA: TGTGCCAGCTCACCATTAGCGGGGGGGCCTGGCAATGAGCAGTTCTTC
size: -; D: -; V: TRBV27; J: TRBJ2-6; CDR3: CASSRQPPTGVPRSGANVLTF; DNA: TGTGCCAGCAGCCGACAACCCCCTACGGGGGTTCCCCGATCTGGGGCCAACGTCCTGACTTTC
size: -; D: -; V: TRBV10-3; J: TRBJ2-1; CDR3: CAISDRGLGGGRNNEQFF; DNA: TGTGCCATCAGTGACAGAGGTCTAGGGGGGGGGCGGAACAATGAGCAGTTCTTC
size: -; D: -; V: TRBV6-2/TRBV6-3; J: TRBJ1-2; CDR3: CASSTLGRPSNYGYTF; DNA: TGTGCCAGCAGTACACTAGGCCGCCCAAGCAACTATGGCTACACCTTC
size: -; D: -; V: TRBV3-1/TRBV3-2; J: TRBJ2-7; CDR3: CASSQDPRASYEQYF; DNA: TGTGCCAGCAGCCAAGATCCCAGGGCATCCTACGAGCAGTACTTC
size: -; D: TRBD1; V: TRBV7-2; J: TRBJ2-7; CDR3: CASSPGTGVSYEQYF; DNA: TGTGCCAGCAGCCCCGGGACAGGGGTTTCCTACGAGCAGTACTTC
size: -; D: -; V: TRBV3-1/TRBV3-2; J: TRBJ2-1; CDR3: CASSPTTVSGEQFF; DNA: TGTGCCAGCAGCCCAACGACGGTCTCCGGGGAGCAGTTCTTC
size: -; D: TRBD2; V: TRBV5-1; J: TRBJ2-7; CDR3: CASSLGSSGGTYEQYF; DNA: TGCGCCAGCAGCTTGGGGTCTAGCGGGGGTACCTACGAGCAGTACTTC
size: -; D: TRBD2; V: TRBV7-2; J: TRBJ2-3; CDR3: CASSLSLAGGVTQYF; DNA: TGTGCCAGCAGCTTGAGTCTAGCGGGGGGAGTGACGCAGTATTTT
size: -; D: TRBD1; V: TRBV6-5; J: TRBJ2-5; CDR3: CASRLGQGQETQYF; DNA: TGTGCCAGCAGGCTTGGACAGGGGCAAGAGACCCAGTACTTC
size: -; D: -; V: TRBV2; J: TRBJ1-2; CDR3: CASTRGEVGYTF; DNA: TGTGCCAGCACCAGGGGAGAAGTGGGCTACACCTTC
size: -; D: -; V: TRBV3-1/TRBV3-2; J: TRBJ2-2; CDR3: CASSQVVGQGTGELFF; DNA: TGTGCCAGCAGCCAAGTCGTGGGTCAGGGGACCGGGGAGCTGTTTTTT
size: -; D: TRBD2; V: TRBV4-3; J: TRBJ2-7; CDR3: CASSQTGLAGFYEQYF; DNA: TGCGCCAGCAGCCAAACTGGACTAGCGGGGTTCTACGAGCAGTACTTC
size: once; D: TRBD1; V: TRBV12-5; J: TRBJ2-5; CDR3: CASAARGPETQYF; DNA: TGTGCTAGTGCAGCGAGGGGGCCGGAGACCCAGTACTTC